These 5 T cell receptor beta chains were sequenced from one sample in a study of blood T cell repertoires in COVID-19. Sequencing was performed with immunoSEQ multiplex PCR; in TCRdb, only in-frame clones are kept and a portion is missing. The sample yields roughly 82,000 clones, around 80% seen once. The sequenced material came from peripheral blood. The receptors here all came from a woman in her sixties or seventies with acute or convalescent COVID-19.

The CDR3 coding sequence is TGTGCCAGCAGATCCCCAGGGTCGGCTTTCTTT. This encodes CASRSPGSAFF. The V call is TRBV6-5, the J call TRBJ1-1; tentative D call: TRBD1 (5 bases). Trimming shortened V by 6 bases and J by 11 bases, and 13 bases separated the two germline ends. The CDR3 totals 11 residues. Per germline, CDR1 MNHEY and CDR2 SVGAGI.

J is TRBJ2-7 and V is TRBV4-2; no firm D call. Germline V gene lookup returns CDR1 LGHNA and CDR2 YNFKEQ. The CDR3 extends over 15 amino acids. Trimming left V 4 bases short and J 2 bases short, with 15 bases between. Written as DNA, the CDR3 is TGTGCCAGCAGCCCGACTGCCGTCCAAGCCTACGAGCAGTACTTC. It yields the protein CASSPTAVQAYEQYF.

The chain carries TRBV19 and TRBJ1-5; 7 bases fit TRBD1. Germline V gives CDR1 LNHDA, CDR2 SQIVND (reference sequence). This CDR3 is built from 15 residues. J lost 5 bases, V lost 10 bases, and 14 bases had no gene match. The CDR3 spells CATSRGQLSHQPQHF. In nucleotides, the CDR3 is TGTGCCACCTCCCGGGGACAGCTTTCACATCAGCCCCAGCATTTT. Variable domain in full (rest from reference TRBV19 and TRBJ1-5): DGGITQSPKYLFRKEGQNVTLSCEQNLNHDAMYWYRQDPGQGLRLIYYSQIVNDFQKGDIAEGYSVSREKKESFPLTVTSAQKNPTAFYLCATSRGQLSHQPQHFGDGTRLSIL.

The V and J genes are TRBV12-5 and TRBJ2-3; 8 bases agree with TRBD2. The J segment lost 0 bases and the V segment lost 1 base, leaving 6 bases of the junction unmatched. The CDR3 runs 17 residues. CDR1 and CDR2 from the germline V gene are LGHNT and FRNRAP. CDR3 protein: CASGLGPSSGSTDTQYF. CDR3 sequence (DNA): TGTGCTAGTGGTTTGGGACCCTCTAGCGGGAGCACAGATACGCAGTATTTT. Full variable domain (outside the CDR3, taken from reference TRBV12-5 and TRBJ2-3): DARVTQTPRHKVTEMGQEVTMRCQPILGHNTVFWYRQTMMQGLELLAYFRNRAPLDDSGMPKDRFSAEMPDATLATLKIQPSEPRDSAVYFCASGLGPSSGSTDTQYFGPGTRLTVL.

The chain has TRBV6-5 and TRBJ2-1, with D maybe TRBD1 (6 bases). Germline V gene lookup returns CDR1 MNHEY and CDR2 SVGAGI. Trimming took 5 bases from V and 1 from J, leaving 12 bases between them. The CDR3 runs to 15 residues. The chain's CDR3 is CASSPQGSSYNEQFF. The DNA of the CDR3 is TGTGCCAGCAGTCCACAGGGCAGTTCCTACAATGAGCAGTTCTTC.